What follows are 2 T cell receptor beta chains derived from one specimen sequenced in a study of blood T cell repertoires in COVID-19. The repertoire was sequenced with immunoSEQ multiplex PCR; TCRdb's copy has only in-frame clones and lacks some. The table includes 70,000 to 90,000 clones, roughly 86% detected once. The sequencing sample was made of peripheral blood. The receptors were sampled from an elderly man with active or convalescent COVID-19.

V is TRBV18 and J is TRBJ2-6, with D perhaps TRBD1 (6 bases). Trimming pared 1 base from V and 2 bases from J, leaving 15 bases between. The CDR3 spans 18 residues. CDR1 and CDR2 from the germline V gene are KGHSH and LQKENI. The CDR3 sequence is CASSPRVGRGPGANVLTF. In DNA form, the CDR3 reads TGTGCCAGCTCACCACGGGTGGGCAGGGGCCCTGGGGCCAACGTCCTGACTTTC.

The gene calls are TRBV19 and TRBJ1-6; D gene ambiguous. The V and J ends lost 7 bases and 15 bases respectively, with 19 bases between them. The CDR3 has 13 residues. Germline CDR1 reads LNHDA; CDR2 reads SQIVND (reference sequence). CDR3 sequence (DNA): TGTGCCAGTACCGACCCCCGCGGAGGCCTCCTCCACTTT. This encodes CASTDPRGGLLHF.